The 18 T cell receptor beta chains below were found in one sample sequenced in a study. MiXCR, applied by TCRdb to the RT-PCR reads, yields one record per CDR3 protein. The repertoire consists of more than 550,000 distinct CDR3 sequences, with 12% to 15% occurring once and the leading ten covering 3.6%. The sequenced sample consisted of memory CD4+ T cells from blood. The receptors stem from a female donor in good health, serving as a healthy control.

This clonotype was counted at least ten times. The chain couples TRBV27 to TRBJ1-5; D remains unclear. This CDR3 is built from 15 residues. Germline V gives CDR1 MNHEY, CDR2 SMNVEV (reference sequence). Trimming cost V 5 bases and J 7 bases, with 18 bases left between them. CDR3 region: CASSPDRWGEQPQHF. The DNA for the CDR3 is TGTGCCAGCAGTCCGGATAGATGGGGAGAACAGCCCCAGCATTTT.

The V call is TRBV5-1, the J call TRBJ1-2, with D perhaps TRBD1 (5 bases). V lost 0 bases and J lost 2, with 8 bases in between. CDR1 and CDR2 from the germline V gene are SGHRS and YFSETQ. CDR3 length: 14 amino acids. The CDR3 is CASSLGGTNYGYTF. The CDR3 DNA reads as TGCGCCAGCAGCTTGGGAGGGACCAACTATGGCTACACCTTC.

The chain couples TRBV7-9 to TRBJ1-2, with D hard to call. This CDR3 spans 12 amino acids. The V end was cut by 5 bases, the J end by 5 bases, with 9 bases between. Germline-derived CDR1 and CDR2 are SEHNR and FQNEAQ (reference sequence). The CDR3 DNA reads as TGTGCCAGCAGCACAGAGACTTATGGCTACACCTTC. It is translated as CASSTETYGYTF.

The chain has TRBV24-1 and TRBJ2-5; D gene ambiguous. Trimming pared 7 bases from V and 3 bases from J, leaving 11 bases between. Germline CDR1 is KGHDR and CDR2 is SFDVKD. The CDR3 contains 13 residues. This CDR3 reads CATRGTPEETQYF. The CDR3 DNA reads as TGTGCCACCAGGGGAACACCAGAAGAGACCCAGTACTTC.

This clonotype showed up many times. The rearrangement links TRBV4-1 to TRBJ1-6; 7 nucleotides line up with TRBD1. The V gene end was trimmed by 1 base and the J gene end by 7 bases; junction bases not matched to a gene: 4. The CDR3 is 15 amino acids. Germline V gene data show CDR1 as MGHRA and CDR2 as YSYEKL. The CDR3 DNA sequence: TGCGCCAGCAGCCAAGTCGACAGGGTAAATTCACCCCTCCACTTT. Translating gives CASSQVDRVNSPLHF.

This clonotype was counted only a few times. The chain is built from TRBV15 and TRBJ2-5; D uncertain. Germline CDR1 reads LNHNV; CDR2 reads YYDKDF (reference sequence). This CDR3 is 15 amino acids long. With 8 bases removed from V and 4 bases from J, the gap between germline ends came to 20 bases. The CDR3 DNA follows: TGTGCCACCCTTCACCACCCGACCCCCACAGAGACCCAGTACTTC. Protein sequence: CATLHHPTPTETQYF.

The chain is built from TRBV7-3 and TRBJ1-4, with D possibly TRBD1 on 5 matching bases. Trimming stripped 1 base from V and 4 bases from J, with 16 bases between. Germline V gene data show CDR1 as SGHTA and CDR2 as FQGTGA. This CDR3 region has 17 residues. The CDR3 is CASSLNSAGPVNEKLFF. The DNA of the CDR3 is TGTGCCAGCAGCTTAAACTCTGCAGGGCCCGTTAATGAAAAACTGTTTTTT.

In this sample, this clonotype turned up many times. V usage is TRBV4-3 and J usage is TRBJ1-2; D is unclear. V lost 0 bases to trimming and J lost 5 bases, with 7 bases between them. Germline values: CDR1 LGHNA, CDR2 YSLEER. The CDR3 runs to 13 residues. The CDR3 sequence is CASSQESAYGYTF. For the CDR3, the DNA is TGCGCCAGCAGCCAAGAGTCGGCATATGGCTACACCTTC.

The rearrangement joins TRBV3-1 to TRBJ1-4; D is uncertain. CDR3 length: 14 amino acids. Germline lookup yields CDR1 LGHDT and CDR2 YNNKEL (reference sequence). Trimming stripped 3 bases from V and 8 bases from J, with 13 bases between. The CDR3 DNA sequence: TGTGCCAGCAGCCATATCAGGCCTTTCGAAAAACTGTTTTTT. It is translated as CASSHIRPFEKLFF.

In DNA, the CDR3 is TGCGCCAGCAGCCCAGGATACACAGATACGCAGTATTTT. As protein: CASSPGYTDTQYF. The chain is built from TRBV5-1 and TRBJ2-3; no firm D call. The length of the CDR3 is 13 residues. V lost 4 bases and J lost 2, with 8 bases in between. The V gene's germline CDR1 is SGHRS and CDR2 YFSETQ. Together with reference TRBV5-1 and TRBJ2-3, the CDR3 gives the full variable domain: KAGVTQTPRYLIKTRGQQVTLSCSPISGHRSVSWYQQTPGQGLQFLFEYFSETQRNKGNFPGRFSGRQFSNSRSEMNVSTLELGDSALYLCASSPGYTDTQYFGPGTRLTVL.

This clonotype was seen a handful of times. J is TRBJ2-5 and V is TRBV10-3, with TRBD2 identical over 9 bases. V dropped 10 bases and J dropped 5; count of bases not matched to a gene: 11. The CDR3 sequence is 14 residues long. The germline gives CDR1 ENHRY, CDR2 SYGVKD. CDR3 sequence (DNA): TGTGCCAGCAAGCCAGCGGGAGGCCGGGAGACCCAGTACTTC. It codes for CASKPAGGRETQYF.

This clonotype showed up many times. This chain connects TRBV12-3 or TRBV12-4 to TRBJ2-1; maybe TRBD1 (6 bases). This CDR3 comprises 16 residues. Trimming shortened V by 3 bases and J by 5 bases, and 17 bases separated the two germline ends. CDR3 sequence: CASSFTGKTVHNEQFF. The DNA for the CDR3 is TGTGCCAGCAGTTTTACAGGGAAAACGGTCCACAATGAGCAGTTCTTC.

This clonotype was seen repeatedly, ten times or more. The rearrangement joins TRBV6-5 to TRBJ2-7; 7 bases line up with TRBD1. J lost 1 base, V lost 4 bases, and 7 bases had no gene match. The CDR3 spans 15 residues. In germline, CDR1 is MNHEY, CDR2 SVGAGI. The CDR3 coding sequence is TGTGCCAGCAGTTCGACAGGGACAAATTCCTACGAGCAGTACTTC. As protein: CASSSTGTNSYEQYF.

This clonotype was seen a handful of times. The chain couples TRBV12-3 or TRBV12-4 to TRBJ1-1; 10 bases align to TRBD1. This CDR3 spans 14 amino acids. V shed 5 bases, J shed 3 bases, and the junction held 3 bases outside the gene matches. CDR3 protein: CASSIDRGHTEAFF. DNA of the CDR3: TGTGCCAGCAGTATAGACAGGGGGCACACTGAAGCTTTCTTT.

The sample holds many counts of this clonotype. The chain employs TRBV7-2 and TRBJ2-5; D is unresolved. The CDR3 has 15 amino acids. Germline-derived CDR1 and CDR2 are SGHTA and FQGNSA. Between the trimmed V and J ends, which lost 5 bases and 0 bases, there was a span of 13 bases. CDR3 coding DNA: TGTGCCAGCAGCCCACGACACCGGTACCAAGAGACCCAGTACTTC. It specifies CASSPRHRYQETQYF.

The CDR3 protein is CASSRDRADQEQFF. In DNA form, the CDR3 reads TGTGCCAGCAGCCGGGACAGGGCCGATCAAGAGCAGTTCTTC. The chain recombines TRBV7-3 with TRBJ2-1, with 9 positions matching TRBD1. The CDR3 extends over 14 amino acids. The J segment lost 10 bases and the V segment lost 5 bases, leaving 9 bases of the junction unmatched. Looked up from germline, CDR1 is SGHTA and CDR2 is FQGTGA.

This clonotype was seen at least ten times. The chain uses TRBV12-3 or TRBV12-4 and TRBJ2-1; D possibly corresponds to TRBD2 (6 bases). The germline V and J ends were trimmed by 7 bases and 5 bases, with 15 bases remaining between them. The CDR3 runs to 14 residues. The CDR3 loop reads CASMGMGLNNEQFF. As DNA, the CDR3 is TGTGCCAGCATGGGGATGGGACTGAACAATGAGCAGTTCTTC.

This clonotype was seen only a few times. The chain is built from TRBV10-2 and TRBJ2-6, with 10 bases lining up with TRBD1. There are 17 residues in the CDR3. Germline values: CDR1 WSHSY, CDR2 SAAADI. V gave up 5 bases and J gave up 1 base; unmatched junction bases: 5. The CDR3 DNA follows: TGCGCCAGCAGTAAGGACAGGGGGTCGTCTGGGGCCAACGTCCTGACTTTC. Encoded protein: CASSKDRGSSGANVLTF.